This TCR beta chain was sequenced for a study of blood T cell repertoires in COVID-19. Study at large: The United States, Italy and Spain supplied acute and convalescent COVID-19 samples. Sources were T cells, B-cell-depleted T cells, or PBMCs; the material itself was cDNA or gDNA.

In the original processing: Scientists estimated how many nucleated cells there were by amplifying reference gene primers. The assay was immunoSEQ multiplex PCR, and TCRdb's table has in-frame clones only and misses some. V and J calls and clone size come straight from that table; D and trimming were deduced from the DNA. This table holds more than 130,000 clones, less than 85% found once. The CDR3 totals 16 residues. With 4 bases clipped from V and 8 bases from J, the junction kept 11 bases outside the gene matches. CDR1 is MGHRA, CDR2 YSYEKL, per germline. The rearrangement links TRBV4-1 to TRBJ2-1; TRBD2 agrees at 10 bases. The material sequenced was peripheral blood. This receptor was obtained from a woman of 80 years or more in a cohort sampled during active or convalescent COVID-19. CDR3 bases: TGCGCCAGCAGCCCTTCCGCTAGCGGGGGTAACGATGAGCAGTTCTTC. Protein product: CASSPSASGGNDEQFF.